Described below is a single TCR beta chain sequence and its context. Its antigen is undetermined. V lost 3 bases, J lost 0 bases, and 4 bases stayed unmatched. This CDR3 is 16 amino acids long. Germline values: CDR1 SQVTM, CDR2 ANQGSEA. The data are from a study of shared clonotypes between healthy human individuals. General observations from the study: Four donors had around 5% of their naive CD4 clonotypes in common. Rarefaction exposed incomplete sorted-subset sequencing despite large depth. Only blood was sampled; tissue repertoires likely differ.

Sequencing was performed with immunoSEQ multiplex PCR; in TCRdb, only in-frame clones are kept and a portion is missing. The table lists 190,000 or so clones, roughly 70% of them singletons, with roughly a tenth in the top ten. The chain couples TRBV29-1 to TRBJ2-1; TRBD2 agrees at 11 bases. The source is a man younger than 45 in good health. Sequencing used memory CD4+ T cells sorted from blood. Sample subset: CD45RA-negative fraction. The CDR3 DNA is TGCAGCGTTGAGCCGGGACTAGCGGCCTCCTACAATGAGCAGTTCTTC. This sequence encodes CSVEPGLAASYNEQFF.